This paragraph reports one T cell receptor beta chain. Antigen specificity is unknown. With 60 Vbeta and 13 Jbeta primers, the PCR was carried out. Clones were read by immunoSEQ multiplex PCR, and TCRdb kept only the in-frame ones, dropping some. Among 130,000 to 150,000 clones, more than 75% were seen once, and the ten largest hold around 3%. The sample comes from a study of cytomegalovirus exposure and HLA in healthy donors. Study-level results: According to a later analysis, most TCR beta chains associated with CMV appeared HLA-restricted. In an earlier analysis, most TCR beta V segments were productive about 87% or about 30% of the time.

The CDR3 has 15 residues. Per the germline V gene, CDR1 is SEHNR and CDR2 is FQNEAQ (reference sequence). The V end was cut by 5 bases, the J end by 4 bases, with 17 bases between. V usage is TRBV7-9 and J usage is TRBJ2-5; weak D call: TRBD1 (6 bases). The sample taken for sequencing was PBMCs. The origin of this receptor is a female donor in good health and CMV-seronegative. The chain's CDR3 is CASSPPGAVGETQYF. CDR3 sequence (DNA): TGTGCCAGCAGCCCCCCAGGGGCAGTCGGAGAGACCCAGTACTTC.